Sequencing of this TCR beta chain was carried out in a study of shared clonotypes between healthy human individuals. Overall study results and limits: The sharing of 4.5% to 5% of naive CD4 clonotypes was seen across several donors.

V lost 5 bases and J 0 bases, leaving 11 bases between the germline ends. This CDR3 contains 15 residues. Germline CDR1 and CDR2: MDHEN and SYDVKM. As concerns this clone: The antigen is not known.

Donors included only healthy HIV-negative adults lacking recent acute infections or vaccinations. Together with CD45RO+ cells, CCR7-negative CD45RA+ TemRA cells were included in CD8 memory. Authors' processing steps: Without quality scores, immunoSEQ junctional reads could not be filtered like full-length reads. The method was immunoSEQ multiplex PCR; TCRdb's version includes in-frame clones alone and lacks a portion of them. For V, J and clone size, that table is used; D and trimming come from the DNA. This sample has 90,000 to 120,000 clones, with approximately 65% found just once. The source is a woman aged 25 to 39 in good health. The chain recombines TRBV28 with TRBJ2-1, with unresolved D. Specimen: memory CD8+ T cells sorted from blood. Documented subset: CD45RO+ cells pooled with CCR7-negative TemRA cells. CDR3 loop: CASSPPTDSYNEQFF. As DNA, the CDR3 is TGTGCCAGCAGTCCGCCGACCGACTCCTACAATGAGCAGTTCTTC.